This T cell receptor beta chain was recovered during a study of cytomegalovirus exposure and HLA in healthy donors. A note on this clone: The antigen remains unidentified.

These donors, healthy bone marrow donors, were studied. Per the germline V gene, CDR1 is SGHNT and CDR2 is YENEEA. The CDR3 length is 16 residues. Study-wide results and caveats: An analysis done earlier found most TCR beta V segments productive about 87% or about 30% of the time. Altogether, more than 150 TCR beta chains were recorded as cytomegalovirus-associated.

The PCR ran on 60 Vbeta and 13 Jbeta primers. Sequencing used immunoSEQ multiplex PCR; TCRdb keeps in-frame clones, though not all of them. The repertoire holds roughly 170,000 clones, with around 86% as singletons. This chain connects TRBV11-3 to TRBJ2-5, with TRBD1 matching 9 bases. TRBJ2-7 explains the end of the DNA better; the J call may be wrong. Sample: PBMCs. This receptor was obtained from a man in his fifties or sixties in good health and CMV-seronegative. In DNA form, the CDR3 reads TGTGCCAGCAGCGCTTGGGGAGGGACAGGGCACAACGAGCAGTACTTC. It yields the protein CASSAWGGTGHNEQYF.